The present TCR beta chain was sequenced within a study of CD8 T cell repertoires and HIV-1 epitope variants. Study-wide background: Twenty-five autologous and known Gag and Nef epitope variant peptides each stimulated T cells separately. The baseline condition was 1M T cells left uncultured.

Notes on this clone: As yet, its antigen is unknown.

Survey-depth immunoSEQ sequencing covered TCR beta CDR3 regions. Sequenced by immunoSEQ multiplex PCR; TCRdb stores in-frame clones only, minus some. The data contain a few thousand clones, about 60% of them seen just once; the ten biggest clones take up around 40%. V was clipped by 1 base and J by 2 bases, with 13 bases between them. Per the germline V gene, CDR1 is LGHNA and CDR2 is YSLEER. The CDR3 is made up of 16 amino acids. The sequenced material came from cultured CD8+ T cells derived from PBMCs. The chain joins TRBV4-3 to TRBJ2-3; D tentatively reads TRBD1 or TRBD2 (5 bases each). The TCR sequence derives from a male donor with HIV. CDR3 nucleotide sequence: TGCGCCAGCAGCCAAGCATTGGGGGAGCCCACAGATACGCAGTATTTT. Amino acid sequence: CASSQALGEPTDTQYF.